These T cell receptor beta chains were read from a single sample in a study of blood T cell repertoires in COVID-19. Sequenced by immunoSEQ multiplex PCR; TCRdb stores in-frame clones only, minus some. The sample consists of around 360,000 clones, roughly 86% of them appearing once. The sequencing input was peripheral blood. The receptors here all came from a woman aged 25 to 39 with COVID-19, enrolled during active disease. Both conserved end residues are part of each CDR3. D genes are given only for firm matches. For some rows the clone size is stated as once, few or many, or as a class when expanded; others skip it.

J gene: TRBJ2-3
D gene: TRBD1
clone size: NA
V gene: TRBV7-2
CDR3 DNA: TGTGCCAGCAGCGCCGGGACAGCAGCAGATACGCAGTATTTT
CDR3 protein: CASSAGTAADTQYF

J gene: TRBJ1-1
D gene: NA
clone size: NA
V gene: TRBV29-1
CDR3 DNA: TGCAGCGTTGCCCCGGACATTGAAGCTTTCTTT
CDR3 protein: CSVAPDIEAFF

J gene: TRBJ1-1
D gene: NA
clone size: NA
V gene: TRBV7-6
CDR3 DNA: TGTGCCAGCAGCTCGGGACTTTACACTGAAGCTTTCTTT
CDR3 protein: CASSSGLYTEAFF

J gene: TRBJ2-7
D gene: NA
clone size: NA
V gene: TRBV28
CDR3 DNA: TGTGCCAGCAGTTCCGGGAATGTCGACGAGCAGTACTTC
CDR3 protein: CASSSGNVDEQYF

J gene: TRBJ2-7
D gene: TRBD2
clone size: few
V gene: TRBV2
CDR3 DNA: TGTGCCAGCAGTGCCGGGGGGTTTGAGCAGTACTTC
CDR3 protein: CASSAGGFEQYF

J gene: TRBJ2-3
D gene: TRBD1
clone size: NA
V gene: TRBV6-6
CDR3 DNA: TGTGCCAGCAGTACATGGGACAGGGGACGCACAGATACGCAGTATTTT
CDR3 protein: CASSTWDRGRTDTQYF

J gene: TRBJ2-2
D gene: TRBD2
clone size: NA
V gene: TRBV9
CDR3 DNA: TGTGCCAGCAGCCTACGGACGGGACTAGCGGGACTGAGCACCGGGGAGCTGTTTTTT
CDR3 protein: CASSLRTGLAGLSTGELFF

J gene: TRBJ1-1
D gene: NA
clone size: once
V gene: TRBV6-5
CDR3 DNA: TGTGCCAGCTCATTGCCCGGCGGTGGAGCTTTCTTT
CDR3 protein: CASSLPGGGAFF

J gene: TRBJ2-6
D gene: NA
clone size: few
V gene: TRBV6-5
CDR3 DNA: TGTGCCAGCAGTTACGGCCAGGGTGCCGGGGCCAACGTCCTGACTTTC
CDR3 protein: CASSYGQGAGANVLTF

J gene: TRBJ1-1
D gene: TRBD1
clone size: few
V gene: TRBV19
CDR3 DNA: TGTGCCAGTACCCTAGGCGGGGACAGGGTCGCCACTGAAGCTTTCTTT
CDR3 protein: CASTLGGDRVATEAFF

J gene: TRBJ2-3
D gene: TRBD2
clone size: NA
V gene: TRBV6-5
CDR3 DNA: TGTGCCAGCAGCCGCGGGAGTGCAGATACGCAGTATTTT
CDR3 protein: CASSRGSADTQYF

J gene: TRBJ2-3
D gene: NA
clone size: NA
V gene: TRBV5-1
CDR3 DNA: TGCGCCAGCAGCTTGGGTGCGGTTACAGATACGCAGTATTTT
CDR3 protein: CASSLGAVTDTQYF

J gene: TRBJ2-5
D gene: TRBD2
clone size: NA
V gene: TRBV29-1
CDR3 DNA: TGCAGCGTTGAAGATGGTGGGCTAGCGGGAGGGCCGGTCGAGACCCAGTACTTC
CDR3 protein: CSVEDGGLAGGPVETQYF

J gene: TRBJ1-2
D gene: NA
clone size: NA
V gene: TRBV9
CDR3 DNA: TGTGCCAGCAGCGTAGGTCAGGGCGATGGCTACACCTTC
CDR3 protein: CASSVGQGDGYTF

J gene: TRBJ2-3
D gene: NA
clone size: NA
V gene: TRBV7-2
CDR3 DNA: TGTGCCAGCAGCTTATCGGGGATGGGAGATACGCAGTATTTT
CDR3 protein: CASSLSGMGDTQYF

J gene: TRBJ2-7
D gene: NA
clone size: NA
V gene: TRBV2
CDR3 DNA: TGTGCCAGCAGTGAACCCAACGAGCAGTACTTC
CDR3 protein: CASSEPNEQYF

J gene: TRBJ2-7
D gene: NA
clone size: NA
V gene: TRBV11-3
CDR3 DNA: TGTGCCAGCAGCTTAGCGGGGAGGGAGCAGTACTTC
CDR3 protein: CASSLAGREQYF

J gene: TRBJ2-7
D gene: TRBD2
clone size: NA
V gene: TRBV29-1
CDR3 DNA: TGCAGCGTTGAAGCTAGCGGGGTCTACGAGCAGTACTTC
CDR3 protein: CSVEASGVYEQYF

J gene: TRBJ1-1
D gene: TRBD1
clone size: NA
V gene: TRBV5-1
CDR3 DNA: TGCGCCAGCAGCTTCGGACAGGGAAAGCGGGTGGACACTGAAGCTTTCTTT
CDR3 protein: CASSFGQGKRVDTEAFF

J gene: TRBJ2-3
D gene: TRBD2
clone size: few
V gene: TRBV13
CDR3 DNA: TGTGCCAGCAGCTTAAGGCTAGCGGGAGGGGAGACAGATACGCAGTATTTT
CDR3 protein: CASSLRLAGGETDTQYF

J gene: TRBJ2-7
D gene: TRBD2
clone size: NA
V gene: TRBV23-1
CDR3 DNA: TGCGCCACCTCCCACGTTGGACTAGCGGGAGAGGGCCCCTACGAGCAGTACTTC
CDR3 protein: CATSHVGLAGEGPYEQYF

J gene: TRBJ2-1
D gene: NA
clone size: NA
V gene: TRBV5-1
CDR3 DNA: TGCGCCAGCAGCCGCCTGAGGGGGGGCGATGAGCAGTTCTTC
CDR3 protein: CASSRLRGGDEQFF

J gene: TRBJ1-1
D gene: NA
clone size: once
V gene: TRBV10-3
CDR3 DNA: TGTGCCATCAGTGTTAGGGGGACATCCACTGAAGCTTTCTTT
CDR3 protein: CAISVRGTSTEAFF

J gene: TRBJ1-1
D gene: NA
clone size: NA
V gene: TRBV2
CDR3 DNA: TGTGCCAGCAGTCGGAGGGTTGACACTGAAGCTTTCTTT
CDR3 protein: CASSRRVDTEAFF

J gene: TRBJ2-7
D gene: TRBD2
clone size: NA
V gene: TRBV4-1
CDR3 DNA: TGCGCCAGCAGCCAAGAAATGGGGGGGACTAGCGTGACTTACGAGCAGTACTTC
CDR3 protein: CASSQEMGGTSVTYEQYF

J gene: TRBJ2-1
D gene: TRBD1
clone size: NA
V gene: TRBV2
CDR3 DNA: TGTGCCAGCAGTTCCGGGACAGGGGCATACTACAATGAGCAGTTCTTC
CDR3 protein: CASSSGTGAYYNEQFF

J gene: TRBJ2-3
D gene: NA
clone size: NA
V gene: TRBV5-1
CDR3 DNA: TGCGCCAGCAGCGGATGGGACACCAAGCAGTATTTT
CDR3 protein: CASSGWDTKQYF

J gene: TRBJ2-6
D gene: NA
clone size: NA
V gene: TRBV6-5
CDR3 DNA: TGTGCCAGCACTAGTTCTGGGGCCAACGTCCTGACTTTC
CDR3 protein: CASTSSGANVLTF

J gene: TRBJ2-7
D gene: NA
clone size: NA
V gene: TRBV5-1
CDR3 DNA: TGCGCCAGCAGCAAGCGGGCCTTAGCGGACGAGCAGTACTTC
CDR3 protein: CASSKRALADEQYF

J gene: TRBJ2-5
D gene: NA
clone size: NA
V gene: TRBV2
CDR3 DNA: TGTGCCAGCAGTTATTTCTCCGGGGAACAAGAGACCCAGTACTTC
CDR3 protein: CASSYFSGEQETQYF

J gene: TRBJ2-1
D gene: NA
clone size: NA
V gene: TRBV18
CDR3 DNA: TGTGCCAGCTCACCACCGACGTCCGGGGGAGGCGAGCAGTTCTTC
CDR3 protein: CASSPPTSGGGEQFF

J gene: TRBJ1-1
D gene: NA
clone size: NA
V gene: TRBV6-1
CDR3 DNA: TGTGCCAGCAGTGACGGTATCTCGACTTATTTCTTT
CDR3 protein: CASSDGISTYFF